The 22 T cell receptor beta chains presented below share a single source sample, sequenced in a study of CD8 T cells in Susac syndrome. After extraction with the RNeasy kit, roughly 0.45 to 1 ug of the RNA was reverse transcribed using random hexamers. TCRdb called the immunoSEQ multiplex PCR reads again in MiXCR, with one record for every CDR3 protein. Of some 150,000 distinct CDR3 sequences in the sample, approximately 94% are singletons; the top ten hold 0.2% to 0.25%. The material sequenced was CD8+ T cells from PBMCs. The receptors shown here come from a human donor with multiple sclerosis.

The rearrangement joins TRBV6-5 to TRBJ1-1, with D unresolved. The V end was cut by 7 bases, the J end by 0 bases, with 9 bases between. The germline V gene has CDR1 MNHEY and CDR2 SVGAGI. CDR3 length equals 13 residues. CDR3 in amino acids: CASKIGLNTEAFF. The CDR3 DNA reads TGTGCCAGCAAAATCGGACTGAACACTGAAGCTTTCTTT.

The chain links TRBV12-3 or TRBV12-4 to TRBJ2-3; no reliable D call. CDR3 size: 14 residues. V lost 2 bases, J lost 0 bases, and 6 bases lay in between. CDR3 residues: CASSLRQSTDTQYF. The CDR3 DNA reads TGTGCCAGCAGTTTACGGCAGAGCACAGATACGCAGTATTTT.

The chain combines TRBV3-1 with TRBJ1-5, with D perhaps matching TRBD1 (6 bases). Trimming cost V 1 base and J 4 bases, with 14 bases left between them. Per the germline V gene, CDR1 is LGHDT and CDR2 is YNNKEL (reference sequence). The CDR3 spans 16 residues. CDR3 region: CASSQGWDNPNQPQHF. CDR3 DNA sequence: TGTGCCAGCAGCCAAGGGTGGGACAACCCTAATCAGCCCCAGCATTTT.

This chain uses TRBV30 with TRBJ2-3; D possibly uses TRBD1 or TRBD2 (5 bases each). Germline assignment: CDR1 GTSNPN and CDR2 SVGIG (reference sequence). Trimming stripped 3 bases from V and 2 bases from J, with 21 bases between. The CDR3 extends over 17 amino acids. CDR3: CAWRGTLLEVLTDTQYF. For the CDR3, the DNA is TGTGCCTGGAGAGGGACCCTACTAGAGGTGCTCACAGATACGCAGTATTTT.

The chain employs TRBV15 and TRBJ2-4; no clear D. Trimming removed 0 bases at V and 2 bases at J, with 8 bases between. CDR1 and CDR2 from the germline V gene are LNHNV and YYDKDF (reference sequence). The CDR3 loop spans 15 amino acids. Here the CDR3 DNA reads TGTGCCACCAGCAGAGATGGGCTCTCCAAAAACATTCAGTACTTC. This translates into CATSRDGLSKNIQYF.

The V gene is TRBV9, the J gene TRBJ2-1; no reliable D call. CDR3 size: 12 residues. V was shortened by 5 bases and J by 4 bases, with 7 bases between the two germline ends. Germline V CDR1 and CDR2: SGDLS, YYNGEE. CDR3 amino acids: CASSNQYNEQFF. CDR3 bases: TGTGCCAGCAGTAACCAATACAATGAGCAGTTCTTC. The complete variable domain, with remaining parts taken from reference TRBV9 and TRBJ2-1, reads DSGVTQTPKHLITATGQRVTLRCSPRSGDLSVYWYQQSLDQGLQFLIQYYNGEERAKGNILERFSAQQFPDLHSELNLSSLELGDSALYFCASSNQYNEQFFGPGTRLTVL.

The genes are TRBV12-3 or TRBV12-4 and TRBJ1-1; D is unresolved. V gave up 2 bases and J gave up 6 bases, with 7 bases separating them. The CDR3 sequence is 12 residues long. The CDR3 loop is CASSLPVAEAFF. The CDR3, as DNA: TGTGCCAGCAGTTTACCCGTCGCTGAAGCTTTCTTT.

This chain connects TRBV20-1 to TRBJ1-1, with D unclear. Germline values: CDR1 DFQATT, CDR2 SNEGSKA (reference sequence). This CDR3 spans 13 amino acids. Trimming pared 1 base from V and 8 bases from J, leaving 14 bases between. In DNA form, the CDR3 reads TGCAGTGCTAGAGCTACAATCCCCAGAGAAGCTTTCTTT. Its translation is CSARATIPREAFF.

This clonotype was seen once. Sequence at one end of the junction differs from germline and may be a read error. CDR3 amino acids: CSARDNLWGMDGNTF. CDR3 coding DNA: TGCAGTGCTAGAGATAACCTTTGGGGTATGGATGGCAACACCTTC. The chain employs TRBV20-1 and TRBJ1-2; D remains ambiguous. Per germline, CDR1 DFQATT and CDR2 SNEGSKA (reference sequence). This CDR3 region has 15 residues.

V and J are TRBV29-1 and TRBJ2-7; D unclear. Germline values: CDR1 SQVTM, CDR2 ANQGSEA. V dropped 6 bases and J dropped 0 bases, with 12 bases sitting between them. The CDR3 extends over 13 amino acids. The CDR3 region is CSVPDGNSYEQYF. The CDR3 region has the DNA TGCAGCGTACCTGACGGAAACTCCTACGAGCAGTACTTC.

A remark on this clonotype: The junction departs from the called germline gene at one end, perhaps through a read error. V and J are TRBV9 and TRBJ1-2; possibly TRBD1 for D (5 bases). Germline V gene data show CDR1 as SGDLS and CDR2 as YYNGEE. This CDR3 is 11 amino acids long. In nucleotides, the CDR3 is TGTGCCAGCAGCGCCGACAGACGGGTGGCCTTC. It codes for CASSADRRVAF.

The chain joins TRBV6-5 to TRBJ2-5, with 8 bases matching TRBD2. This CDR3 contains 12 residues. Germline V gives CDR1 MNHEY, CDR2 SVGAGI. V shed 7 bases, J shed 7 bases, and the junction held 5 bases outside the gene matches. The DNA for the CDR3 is TGTGCCAGCACGGGGGGGCACACGACCCAGTACTTC. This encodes CASTGGHTTQYF.

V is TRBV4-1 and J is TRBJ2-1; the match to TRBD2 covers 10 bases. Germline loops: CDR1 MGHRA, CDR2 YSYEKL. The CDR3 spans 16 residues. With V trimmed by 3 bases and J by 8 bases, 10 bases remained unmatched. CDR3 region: CASSQLLAGGRDEQFF. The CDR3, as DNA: TGCGCCAGCAGCCAGCTCTTAGCGGGGGGTAGGGATGAGCAGTTCTTC.

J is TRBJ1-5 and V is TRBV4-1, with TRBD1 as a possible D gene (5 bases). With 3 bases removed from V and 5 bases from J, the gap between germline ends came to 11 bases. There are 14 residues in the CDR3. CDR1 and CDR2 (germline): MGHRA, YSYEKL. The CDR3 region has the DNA TGCGCCAGCAGCCAGGGGGAAAGGGATCAGCCCCAGCATTTT. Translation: CASSQGERDQPQHF.

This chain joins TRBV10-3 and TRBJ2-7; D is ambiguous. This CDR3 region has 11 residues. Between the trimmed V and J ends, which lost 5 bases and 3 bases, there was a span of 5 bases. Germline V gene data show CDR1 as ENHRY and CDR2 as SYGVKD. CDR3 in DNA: TGTGCCATCAGTAGAGACTACGAGCAGTACTTC. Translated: CAISRDYEQYF.

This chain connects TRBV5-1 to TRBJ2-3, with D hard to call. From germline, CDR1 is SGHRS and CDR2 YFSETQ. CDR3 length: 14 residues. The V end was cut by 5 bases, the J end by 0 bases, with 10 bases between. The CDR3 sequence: CASRIQTSTDTQYF. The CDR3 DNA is TGCGCCAGCAGGATACAGACTAGCACAGATACGCAGTATTTT.

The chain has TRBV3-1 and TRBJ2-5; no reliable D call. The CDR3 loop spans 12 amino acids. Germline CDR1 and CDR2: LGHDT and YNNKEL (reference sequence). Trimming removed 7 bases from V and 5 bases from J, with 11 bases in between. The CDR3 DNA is TGTGCCAGCACCCCGGATGGGGAGACCCAGTACTTC. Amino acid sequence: CASTPDGETQYF.

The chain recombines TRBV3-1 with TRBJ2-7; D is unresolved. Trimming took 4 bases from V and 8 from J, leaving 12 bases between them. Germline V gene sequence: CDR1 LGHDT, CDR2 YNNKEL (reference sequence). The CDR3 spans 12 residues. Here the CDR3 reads CASSPGDGKQYF. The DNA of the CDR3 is TGTGCCAGCAGCCCTGGAGACGGCAAGCAGTACTTC.

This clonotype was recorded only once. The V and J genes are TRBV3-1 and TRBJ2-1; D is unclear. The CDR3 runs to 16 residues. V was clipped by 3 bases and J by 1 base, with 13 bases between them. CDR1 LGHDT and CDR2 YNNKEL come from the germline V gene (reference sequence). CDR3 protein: CASSQTRRGSYNEQFF. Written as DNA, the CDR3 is TGTGCCAGCAGCCAGACGAGAAGAGGATCCTACAATGAGCAGTTCTTC.

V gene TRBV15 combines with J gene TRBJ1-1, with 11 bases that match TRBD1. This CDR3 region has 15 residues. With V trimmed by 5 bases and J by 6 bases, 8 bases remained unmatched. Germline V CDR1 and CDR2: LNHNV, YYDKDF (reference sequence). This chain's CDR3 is CATSRSPGQGAEAFF. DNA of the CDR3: TGTGCCACCAGCCGATCTCCGGGACAGGGGGCTGAAGCTTTCTTT.

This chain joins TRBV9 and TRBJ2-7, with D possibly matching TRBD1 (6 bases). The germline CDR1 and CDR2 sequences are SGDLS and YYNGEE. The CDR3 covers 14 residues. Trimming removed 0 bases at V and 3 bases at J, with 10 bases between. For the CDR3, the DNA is TGTGCCAGCAGCGTAGCGGCAGGGGTCTACGAGCAGTACTTC. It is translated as CASSVAAGVYEQYF. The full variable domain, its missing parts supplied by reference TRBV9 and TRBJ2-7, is DSGVTQTPKHLITATGQRVTLRCSPRSGDLSVYWYQQSLDQGLQFLIQYYNGEERAKGNILERFSAQQFPDLHSELNLSSLELGDSALYFCASSVAAGVYEQYFGPGTRLTVT.

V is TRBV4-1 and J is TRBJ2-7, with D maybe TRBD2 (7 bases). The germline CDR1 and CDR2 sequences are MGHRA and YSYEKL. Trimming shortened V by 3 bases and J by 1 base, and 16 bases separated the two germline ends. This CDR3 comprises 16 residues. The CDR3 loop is CASSQSGGGLSYEQYF. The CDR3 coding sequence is TGCGCCAGCAGCCAGTCGGGGGGCGGTCTGTCCTACGAGCAGTACTTC.